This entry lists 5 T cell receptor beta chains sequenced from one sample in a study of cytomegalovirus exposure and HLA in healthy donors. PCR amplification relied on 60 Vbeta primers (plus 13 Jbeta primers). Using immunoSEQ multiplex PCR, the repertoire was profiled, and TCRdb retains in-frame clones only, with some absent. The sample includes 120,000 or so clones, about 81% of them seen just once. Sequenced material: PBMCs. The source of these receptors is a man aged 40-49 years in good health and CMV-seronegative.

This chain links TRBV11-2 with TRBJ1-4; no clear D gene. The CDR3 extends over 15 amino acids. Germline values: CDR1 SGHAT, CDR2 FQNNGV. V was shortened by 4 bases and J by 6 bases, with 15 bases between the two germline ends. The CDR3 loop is CASSSRGRIYEKLFF. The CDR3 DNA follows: TGTGCCAGCAGCTCCCGGGGAAGGATATATGAAAAACTGTTTTTT.

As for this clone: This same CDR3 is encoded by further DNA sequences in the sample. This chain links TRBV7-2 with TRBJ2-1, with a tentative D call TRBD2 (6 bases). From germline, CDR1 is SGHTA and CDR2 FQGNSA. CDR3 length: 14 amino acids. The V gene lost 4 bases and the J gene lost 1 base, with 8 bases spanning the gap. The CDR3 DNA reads TGTGCCAGCAGCTCCGGGGGTTCCTACAATGAGCAGTTCTTC. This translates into CASSSGGSYNEQFF.

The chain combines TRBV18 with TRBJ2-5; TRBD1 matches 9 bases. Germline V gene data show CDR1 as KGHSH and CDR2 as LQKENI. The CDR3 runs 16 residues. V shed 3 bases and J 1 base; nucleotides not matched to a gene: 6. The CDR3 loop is CASSPGRDRVQETQYF. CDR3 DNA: TGTGCCAGCTCACCCGGTCGGGACAGGGTCCAAGAGACCCAGTACTTC.

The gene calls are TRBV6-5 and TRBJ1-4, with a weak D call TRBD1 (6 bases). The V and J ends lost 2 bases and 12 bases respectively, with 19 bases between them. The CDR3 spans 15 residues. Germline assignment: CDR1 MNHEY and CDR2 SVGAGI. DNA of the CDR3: TGTGCCAGCAGTTACGCAACCCAGGTTGGGGGCCAACTGTTTTTT. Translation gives CASSYATQVGGQLFF.

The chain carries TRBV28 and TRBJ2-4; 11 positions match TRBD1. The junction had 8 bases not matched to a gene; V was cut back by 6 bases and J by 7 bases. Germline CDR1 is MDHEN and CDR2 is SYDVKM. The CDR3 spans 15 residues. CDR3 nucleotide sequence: TGTGCCAGCAGCGGTCAGGGACAGGGGGGTAACATTCAGTACTTC. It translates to CASSGQGQGGNIQYF.